The 9 T cell receptor beta chains below were found in one sample sequenced in a study of blood T cell repertoires in COVID-19. TCRdb keeps only in-frame clones here, not all; method: immunoSEQ multiplex PCR. The table shows tens of thousands of clones, with around nine tenths occurring only once. Sequencing was carried out using peripheral blood. The receptor set was obtained from a woman aged 80 or over with active or convalescent COVID-19.

V is TRBV19 and J is TRBJ1-6; D is perhaps TRBD1 (6 bases). The CDR3 consists of 13 residues. Trimming left V 5 bases short and J 6 bases short, with 8 bases between. The germline CDR1 and CDR2 sequences are LNHDA and SQIVND (reference sequence). The CDR3 protein is CASSFRGNSPLHF. In DNA, the CDR3 is TGTGCCAGTAGTTTCAGGGGTAATTCACCCCTCCACTTT.

This clone has just one count. V gene TRBV28 combines with J gene TRBJ1-6; D may be TRBD1 (5 bases). The CDR3 consists of 14 residues. Deletions cut 5 bases from V and 10 bases from J, with 15 bases between. Germline CDR1 is MDHEN and CDR2 is SYDVKM. The CDR3 sequence: CASSPSDGGSPLHF. Here the CDR3 DNA reads TGTGCCAGCAGTCCCTCGGACGGGGGGTCACCCCTCCACTTT. Full variable domain (remainder filled in from reference TRBV28 and TRBJ1-6): DVKVTQSSRYLVKRTGEKVFLECVQDMDHENMFWYRQDPGLGLRLIYFSYDVKMKEKGDIPEGYSVSREKKERFSLILESASTNQTSMYLCASSPSDGGSPLHFGNGTRLTVT.

The V call is TRBV15, the J call TRBJ2-1; maybe TRBD2 (6 bases). This CDR3 spans 15 amino acids. Germline CDR1 LNHNV, CDR2 YYDKDF (reference sequence). V was shortened by 3 bases and J by 8 bases, with 17 bases between the two germline ends. In nucleotides, the CDR3 is TGTGCCACCAGCAGGGCCGGGAGATCGAACGATGAGCAGTTCTTC. Its translation is CATSRAGRSNDEQFF.

This clone was detected only once. The chain uses TRBV5-4 and TRBJ2-1, with a possible D match to TRBD2 (5 bases). CDR1 and CDR2 (germline): SGHNT, YYREEE (reference sequence). The CDR3 covers 16 residues. The ends were cut back, 2 bases at V and 0 bases at J, with 12 bases in the middle. CDR3 loop: CASSFGGLSSYNEQFF. In nucleotides, the CDR3 is TGTGCCAGCAGCTTCGGCGGGTTGAGCTCCTACAATGAGCAGTTCTTC.

This clone was recorded once. The CDR3 DNA reads TGTGCCAGTAGTACTTCCTCTACTCTAGCCAAAAACATTCAGTACTTC. It specifies CASSTSSTLAKNIQYF. The chain employs TRBV19 and TRBJ2-4; D remains unclear. In germline, CDR1 is LNHDA, CDR2 SQIVND (reference sequence). The ends were cut back, 4 bases at V and 0 bases at J, with 13 bases in the middle. The CDR3 is 16 residues long.

This chain joins TRBV20-1 and TRBJ1-3; no reliable D call. V was cut by 7 bases and J by 4 bases, with 8 bases left in between. The CDR3 consists of 11 residues. Germline lookup yields CDR1 DFQATT and CDR2 SNEGSKA (reference sequence). As DNA, the CDR3 is TGCAGTGGTAGTATAGGAAACACCATATATTTT. Its translation is CSGSIGNTIYF.

This clone is a singleton in its sample. The chain uses TRBV7-2 and TRBJ1-2; D not certain. The length of the CDR3 is 15 residues. The V gene's germline CDR1 is SGHTA and CDR2 FQGNSA. Trimming pared 2 bases from V and 4 bases from J, leaving 14 bases between. The CDR3 loop reads CASSLQERSSYGYTF. CDR3 nucleotide sequence: TGTGCCAGCAGCTTACAGGAAAGGTCGAGCTATGGCTACACCTTC.

The rearrangement uses TRBV4-3 and TRBJ2-4, with TRBD1 matching over 8 bases. CDR1 and CDR2 (germline): LGHNA, YSLEER. V lost 0 bases to trimming and J lost 7 bases; unmatched junction nucleotides: 5. CDR3 length: 15 residues. The CDR3, as DNA: TGCGCCAGCAGCCAAGATCCGCGACAGGGGAACATTCAGTACTTC. As protein: CASSQDPRQGNIQYF.

This chain uses TRBV28 with TRBJ1-2; 9 bases align to TRBD1. This CDR3 spans 15 amino acids. V dropped 5 bases and J dropped 8; count of bases not matched to a gene: 12. Germline V gives CDR1 MDHEN, CDR2 SYDVKM. The CDR3 region is CASSPTRDRAGGYTF. CDR3 coding DNA: TGTGCCAGCAGTCCCACCCGGGACAGGGCGGGGGGCTACACCTTC.